One sample yielded the 14 T cell receptor beta chains listed below, sequenced in a study of T cell changes during pregnancy in multiple sclerosis. Repertoires were generated with immunoSEQ multiplex PCR, while TCRdb's copy carries only in-frame clones and drops some. Of under 40,000 clones listed, 90% are singletons. Sequencing used CD8+ T cells from peripheral blood mononuclear cells, obtained before pregnancy. The source of these receptors is a female donor with multiple sclerosis, enrolled in a pregnancy study.

V and J are TRBV23-1 and TRBJ1-2, with unresolved D. TRBV23-1 is given ORF status, its function remaining uncertain. The germline V and J ends were trimmed by 7 bases and 6 bases, with 24 bases remaining between them. This CDR3 has 16 amino acids. The CDR3 loop is CASIQFIEFECDGYTF. The CDR3 DNA reads as TGCGCCAGCATCCAATTTATCGAATTTGAGTGCGATGGCTACACCTTC.

V is TRBV19 and J is TRBJ1-2, with TRBD1 matching 7 bases. The CDR3 consists of 15 residues. V trimming: 5 bases; J trimming: 7 bases; junction bases outside the gene matches: 13. The germline V gene has CDR1 LNHDA and CDR2 SQIVND (reference sequence). The CDR3 region is CASSATGTDVAGYTF. As DNA, the CDR3 is TGTGCCAGTAGTGCCACCGGGACAGATGTCGCTGGCTACACCTTC.

The chain joins TRBV6-4 to TRBJ2-3; the D gene is possibly TRBD2 (6 bases). V lost 3 bases and J 2 bases, leaving 12 bases between the germline ends. CDR1 and CDR2 from the germline V gene are MRHNA and SNTAGT. There are 15 residues in the CDR3. In DNA form, the CDR3 reads TGTGCCAGCAGTGAGCTGAGCGGGCTCACAGATACGCAGTATTTT. Amino acids: CASSELSGLTDTQYF.

This clone was recorded only once. The rearrangement uses TRBV29-1 and TRBJ2-1; weak D call: TRBD2 (5 bases). The CDR3 runs to 11 residues. V was pared by 4 bases and J by 9 bases, with 10 bases between. Germline V gives CDR1 SQVTM, CDR2 ANQGSEA. The CDR3 DNA reads as TGCAGCGTTGGGCGGGTTAGTGAGCAGTTCTTC. As protein: CSVGRVSEQFF.

The V gene is TRBV7-6, the J gene TRBJ2-2, with 10 positions matching TRBD1. The J segment lost 5 bases and the V segment lost 3 bases, leaving 3 bases of the junction unmatched. The CDR3 totals 15 residues. Germline CDR1 SGHVS, CDR2 FNYEAQ. CDR3 nucleotides: TGTGCCAGCAGCTTTCGGACAGGGGGGACCGGGGAGCTGTTTTTT. As protein: CASSFRTGGTGELFF. Complete variable domain (other parts from reference TRBV7-6 and TRBJ2-2): GAGVSQSPRYKVTKRGQDVALRCDPISGHVSLYWYRQALGQGPEFLTYFNYEAQQDKSGLPNDRFSAERPEGSISTLTIQRTEQRDSAMYRCASSFRTGGTGELFFGEGSRLTVL.

J is TRBJ2-3 and V is TRBV7-6; 13 positions match TRBD2. The trim removed 5 bases at V and 2 bases at J, leaving 10 bases unmatched. This CDR3 is 18 amino acids long. CDR1 and CDR2 from the germline V gene are SGHVS and FNYEAQ. The CDR3 coding sequence is TGTGCCAGCAGCCCGACTAGCGGGGGGCCTGTCAACACAGATACGCAGTATTTT. It encodes CASSPTSGGPVNTDTQYF.

The chain is built from TRBV29-1 and TRBJ2-7, with 7 nucleotides matching TRBD1. Trimming removed 7 bases from V and 1 base from J; junction bases left unmatched: 7. The CDR3 extends over 13 amino acids. CDR1 is SQVTM, CDR2 ANQGSEA, per germline. The CDR3 is CSASGTVSYEQYF. The DNA of the CDR3 is TGCAGCGCCTCCGGGACAGTGTCCTACGAGCAGTACTTC.

The chain combines TRBV11-2 with TRBJ2-3; 7 bases are shared with TRBD1. The V segment lost 1 base and the J segment 7 bases; nucleotides outside the gene matches: 8. Germline CDR1 reads SGHAT; CDR2 reads FQNNGV. CDR3 length: 15 amino acids. The CDR3 is CASSLGQGELYTQYF. The CDR3 nucleotides are TGTGCCAGCAGCTTAGGGCAGGGGGAATTGTATACGCAGTATTTT.

V and J are TRBV2 and TRBJ1-1; the match to TRBD1 covers 9 bases. Germline V gene data show CDR1 as SNHLY and CDR2 as FYNNEI. The CDR3 has 11 amino acids. J gave up 5 bases and V 9 bases, and 1 base lay outside the gene matches. CDR3 protein: CASGQGTEAFF. The CDR3 DNA reads TGTGCCAGTGGACAGGGGACTGAAGCTTTCTTT.

The chain couples TRBV29-1 to TRBJ1-1; 10 nucleotides match TRBD1. The CDR3 spans 12 residues. The germline V gene encodes CDR1 SQVTM and CDR2 ANQGSEA. Trimming took 7 bases from V and 9 from J; bases not matched to a gene: 8. CDR3 region: CSGQGAKLQAFF. CDR3 nucleotide sequence: TGCAGCGGACAGGGGGCCAAGTTGCAAGCTTTCTTT. Complete variable domain (other parts from reference TRBV29-1 and TRBJ1-1): SAVISQKPSRDICQRGTSLTIQCQVDSQVTMMFWYRQQPGQSLTLIATANQGSEATYESGFVIDKFPISRPNLTFSTLTVSNMSPEDSSIYLCSGQGAKLQAFFGQGTRLTVV.

J is TRBJ1-1 and V is TRBV6-5; D might be TRBD1 (6 bases). Trimming took off 0 bases at V and 6 bases at J, with 14 bases between the two ends. CDR3 length: 15 residues. The germline gives CDR1 MNHEY, CDR2 SVGAGI. CDR3 DNA: TGTGCCAGCAGTTACTCGCCTGACAGGAGCGCTGAAGCTTTCTTT. Protein: CASSYSPDRSAEAFF.

The CDR3, as DNA: TGTGCCAGCAGTTACGGGACAGCGGCTGAAGCTTTCTTT. Its protein product is CASSYGTAAEAFF. The rearrangement joins TRBV6-5 to TRBJ1-1, with 7 bases aligning to TRBD1. CDR3 length: 13 amino acids. The V gene end was trimmed by 2 bases and the J gene end by 6 bases; junction bases not matched to a gene: 3. Germline lookup yields CDR1 MNHEY and CDR2 SVGAGI.

This chain uses TRBV5-5 with TRBJ2-2; 7 nucleotides line up with TRBD2. The CDR3 sequence is 17 residues long. V lost 2 bases to trimming and J lost 4 bases; unmatched junction nucleotides: 11. Germline loops: CDR1 SGHKS, CDR2 YYEKEE (reference sequence). Written as DNA, the CDR3 is TGTGCCAGCAGCTTCCGTGGGCGGGAGCGGGTCACCGGGGAGCTGTTTTTT. Encoded protein: CASSFRGRERVTGELFF.

The V gene is TRBV2, the J gene TRBJ2-3; 14 bases agree with TRBD2. Germline CDR1 and CDR2: SNHLY and FYNNEI. This CDR3 has 17 residues. The V and J ends lost 10 bases and 5 bases, in that order; junction bases with no gene match: 14. CDR3 loop: CANPTSGGASSGDTQYF. CDR3 DNA: TGTGCCAACCCGACTAGCGGGGGGGCCAGTTCCGGAGATACGCAGTATTTT.